The T cell receptor beta chain described here comes from a study of cytomegalovirus exposure and HLA in healthy donors. Overall study results and limits: Researchers reported that a few CMV-associated chains were confirmed in vitro as CMV antigen-specific.

In the PCR, 60 Vbeta and 13 Jbeta primers were used. This table comes from immunoSEQ multiplex PCR, and its TCRdb copy is limited to in-frame clones, with some not included. Here the sample spans roughly 100,000 clones, roughly 70% being singletons. To note about this clone: The antigen remains unidentified.

Trimming cost V 5 bases and J 4 bases; bases outside gene matches: 8. The CDR3 has 15 residues. Germline V gene lookup returns CDR1 MDHEN and CDR2 SYDVKM. The rearrangement links TRBV28 to TRBJ1-2, with 9 bases lining up with TRBD1. Sample: PBMCs. The receptor was derived from a man aged 40-50 years in good health and CMV-seronegative. The CDR3 region has the DNA TGTGCCAGCAGTCCGGGGACAGGGTATTTCTATGGCTACACCTTC. It codes for CASSPGTGYFYGYTF.